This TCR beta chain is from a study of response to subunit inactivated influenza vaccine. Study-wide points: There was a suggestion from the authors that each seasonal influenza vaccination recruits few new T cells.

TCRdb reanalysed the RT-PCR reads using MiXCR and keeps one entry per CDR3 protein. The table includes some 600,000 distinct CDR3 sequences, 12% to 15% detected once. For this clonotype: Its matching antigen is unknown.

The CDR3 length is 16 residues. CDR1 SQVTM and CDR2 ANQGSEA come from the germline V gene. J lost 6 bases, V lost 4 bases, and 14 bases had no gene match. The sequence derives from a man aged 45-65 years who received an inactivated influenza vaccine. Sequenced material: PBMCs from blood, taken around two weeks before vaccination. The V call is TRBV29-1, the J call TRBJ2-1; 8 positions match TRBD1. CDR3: CSVVRATGGVVNEQFF. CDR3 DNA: TGCAGCGTTGTAAGGGCAACAGGGGGTGTGGTCAATGAGCAGTTCTTC.